The 2 T cell receptor beta chains listed next were all sequenced from one sample in a study of T-cell memory formation after mild COVID-19. MiXCR, applied by TCRdb to the 5' RACE reads, yields one record per CDR3 protein. The table includes about 88,000 distinct CDR3 sequences, about 23% detected once. Sequenced sample: PBMCs or a T cell subset sorted from them (not recorded which). These receptors were taken from a man between 18 and 35 years old who had mild COVID-19 (a few samples of this study predate the infection). Cell type and time point are not known.

The V call is TRBV20-1, the J call TRBJ1-1, with 8 bases lining up with TRBD1. The V segment lost 2 bases and the J segment 4 bases; nucleotides outside the gene matches: 0. From germline, CDR1 is DFQATT and CDR2 SNEGSKA (reference sequence). The CDR3 length is 12 residues. As DNA, the CDR3 is TGCAGTGCTAGACAGGGGGCCACTGAAGCTTTCTTT. It is translated as CSARQGATEAFF.

The rearrangement joins TRBV5-1 to TRBJ2-7, with D unresolved. Trimming stripped 0 bases from V and 2 bases from J, with 9 bases between. This CDR3 comprises 14 residues. Looked up from germline, CDR1 is SGHRS and CDR2 is YFSETQ. CDR3 sequence (DNA): TGCGCCAGCAGCTTGGAGGGTGGCCCCTACGAGCAGTACTTC. Amino acid sequence: CASSLEGGPYEQYF.